This T cell receptor (beta chain) derives from a study of cytomegalovirus exposure and HLA in healthy donors. Study results and limitations: The study put 150 or so TCR beta chains on its list as cytomegalovirus-associated. An ancestry cluster, one associated with Asian ancestry, reportedly showed fewer N-insertions than the approximately 700-donor mean in a later analysis. Generally TCR sequences proved uncommon, though certain public TCRs appeared in numerous donors.

J was trimmed by 0 bases and V by 2 bases; bases with no gene match: 7. Germline CDR1 MDHEN, CDR2 SYDVKM. This CDR3 has 16 residues. Each donor was healthy, and each was a bone marrow donor. The PCR made use of 60 Vbeta and 13 Jbeta primers. The data were produced by immunoSEQ multiplex PCR, yet TCRdb's version contains in-frame clones alone and is incomplete. This table has about 110,000 clones, 76% appearing once. As for this clone: No antigen is known for it.

J is TRBJ2-7 and V is TRBV28; 7 bases match TRBD1. Input material: PBMCs. This sequence originates from a young man in good health and CMV-seropositive. CDR3 nucleotides: TGTGCCAGCAGTTTACCCCAGGGGGACAGCTCCTACGAGCAGTACTTC. This gives the protein CASSLPQGDSSYEQYF.